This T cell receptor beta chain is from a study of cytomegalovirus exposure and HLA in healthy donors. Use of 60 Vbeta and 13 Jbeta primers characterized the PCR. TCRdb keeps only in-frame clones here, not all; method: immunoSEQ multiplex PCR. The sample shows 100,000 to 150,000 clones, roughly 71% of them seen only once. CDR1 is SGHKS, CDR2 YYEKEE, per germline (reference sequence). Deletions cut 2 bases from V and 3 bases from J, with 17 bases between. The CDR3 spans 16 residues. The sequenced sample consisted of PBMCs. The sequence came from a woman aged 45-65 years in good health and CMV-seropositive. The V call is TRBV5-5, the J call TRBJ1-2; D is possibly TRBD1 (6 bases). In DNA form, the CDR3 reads TGTGCCAGCAGCTTCCTTTATTCAGGGGTAGACTATGGCTACACCTTC. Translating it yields CASSFLYSGVDYGYTF.